Listed here are 6 T cell receptor beta chains from one sample, sequenced in a study of T-cell memory formation after mild COVID-19. TCRdb fed the 5' RACE reads into MiXCR, producing one record per CDR3 protein. Of some 490,000 distinct CDR3 sequences listed, 15% to 20% are singletons. Source material: PBMCs or a T cell subset sorted from them (not recorded which). These receptors came from an adult woman who had mild COVID-19 (a few samples of this study predate the infection). Cell type and time point are not known.

This clonotype was picked up many times. The rearrangement uses TRBV5-1 and TRBJ2-2, with D perhaps matching TRBD1 (6 bases). With 7 bases removed from V and 4 bases from J, the gap between germline ends came to 17 bases. Per germline, CDR1 SGHRS and CDR2 YFSETQ. CDR3 length: 15 residues. CDR3 bases: TGCGCCAGCCGCCCAGGGGCGCGGCCCACCGGGGAGCTGTTTTTT. Its translation: CASRPGARPTGELFF.

The chain carries TRBV7-3 and TRBJ2-6; D gene ambiguous. Trimming removed 3 bases from V and 2 bases from J, with 11 bases in between. Germline CDR1 reads SGHTA; CDR2 reads FQGTGA. The CDR3 runs to 16 residues. The CDR3 is CASSLGMGAGANVLTF. For the CDR3, the DNA is TGTGCCAGCAGCTTGGGAATGGGTGCTGGGGCCAACGTCCTGACTTTC.

In its sample, this clonotype was seen many times. This chain uses TRBV4-1 with TRBJ1-1; D is possibly TRBD1 (6 bases). The CDR3 is 16 amino acids. The ends were cut back, 1 base at V and 3 bases at J, with 15 bases in the middle. The germline CDR1 and CDR2 sequences are MGHRA and YSYEKL. As DNA, the CDR3 is TGCGCCAGCAGCCAAGGCCGGGGGCGGTTGGACACTGAAGCTTTCTTT. It is translated as CASSQGRGRLDTEAFF.

The chain is built from TRBV20-1 and TRBJ2-7; D remains ambiguous. The CDR3 runs 11 residues. The germline V gene has CDR1 DFQATT and CDR2 SNEGSKA (reference sequence). CDR3 in DNA: TGCACCGCTGTACTCCTTTACGAGCAGTACTTC. Encoded protein: CTAVLLYEQYF.

The chain joins TRBV4-1 to TRBJ2-5, with D perhaps being TRBD1 or TRBD2 (5 bases each). Germline V gene sequence: CDR1 MGHRA, CDR2 YSYEKL. The V end was cut by 3 bases, the J end by 5 bases, with 19 bases between. The CDR3 is 16 residues long. In DNA, the CDR3 is TGCGCCAGCAGCCATCCTCGGTTTGGGGGTGGCGAGACCCAGTACTTC. Translation: CASSHPRFGGGETQYF.

This chain uses TRBV7-2 with TRBJ1-3; tentatively, D is TRBD1 (5 bases). V gave up 0 bases and J gave up 0 bases, with 15 bases separating them. Germline loops: CDR1 SGHTA, CDR2 FQGNSA. This CDR3 region has 18 residues. CDR3 bases: TGTGCCAGCAGCTTAGCGGCTCCACAGGAGGCCTCTGGAAACACCATATATTTT. It is translated as CASSLAAPQEASGNTIYF.